The 8 T cell receptor beta chains reported below all come from one sample, sequenced in a study of blood T cell repertoires in COVID-19 (TCRdb year 2020). The method behind the library was the immunoSEQ multiplex PCR assay. TCRdb holds this immuneACCESS table with in-frame rearrangements only. Some clones are missing; in checked studies, unresolved V genes explain under half, and the rest has no known cause. In all, the sample holds about 100,000 clones, and roughly 92% of those were seen once. Of the sample, 1.9% falls within the top ten clones. Sequenced material: peripheral blood. The receptors were gathered from a woman in her 50s with COVID-19, enrolled during active disease.

The count of this clone is one. The genes are TRBV3-1 (or the pseudogene TRBV3-2) and TRBJ1-3; a possible D gene is TRBD1 (6 bases). There are 15 residues in the CDR3. V was pared by 4 bases and J by 5 bases, with 15 bases between. Germline assignment: CDR1 LGHDT and CDR2 YNNKEL (reference sequence). This CDR3 is CASSRRGTARNTIYF. The CDR3 DNA follows: TGTGCCAGCAGCCGAAGGGGGACCGCCAGAAACACCATATATTTT.

This chain uses TRBV11-1 with TRBJ2-1; 8 positions agree with TRBD2. Trimming took 1 base from V and 7 from J; bases not matched to a gene: 9. The CDR3 spans 16 residues. CDR1 is SGHAT, CDR2 FQDESV, per germline (reference sequence). CDR3 nucleotide sequence: TGTGCCAGCAGCTTAGATGGGTCCACGGGGGGGAATGAGCAGTTCTTC. This gives the protein CASSLDGSTGGNEQFF.

The V call is TRBV2, the J call TRBJ1-3, with TRBD1 identical over 10 bases. The CDR3 totals 14 residues. V was clipped by 11 bases and J by 2 bases; unmatched bases: 6. Germline V gene data show CDR1 as SNHLY and CDR2 as FYNNEI. The CDR3, as DNA: TGTGCCTGGCCGGGACAGGGGCCTGGAAACACCATATATTTT. Amino acid sequence: CAWPGQGPGNTIYF.

This chain connects TRBV6-6 to TRBJ1-2; D remains ambiguous. The CDR3 is 14 amino acids. Looked up from germline, CDR1 is MNHNY and CDR2 is SVGAGI (reference sequence). V was pared by 1 base and J by 2 bases, with 8 bases between. This CDR3 reads CASSYYRENYGYTF. The CDR3 DNA is TGTGCCAGCAGTTACTACCGGGAGAACTATGGCTACACCTTC.

V usage is TRBV27 and J usage is TRBJ1-2; 9 bases align to TRBD1. Germline-derived CDR1 and CDR2 are MNHEY and SMNVEV (reference sequence). The CDR3 loop spans 16 amino acids. After removal of 5 bases from V and 4 bases from J, the junction contained 11 bases not matched to a gene. The CDR3 DNA follows: TGTGCCAGCAGTCCACTCACCCGACAGGGGGTCTATGGCTACACCTTC. It specifies CASSPLTRQGVYGYTF.

V is TRBV5-1 and J is TRBJ2-3, with 14 bases that match TRBD2. CDR1 and CDR2 (germline): SGHRS, YFSETQ. Trimming at V came to 4 bases and at J to 2 bases, leaving 9 bases not matched to a gene. The CDR3 is 18 residues long. The CDR3 nucleotides read TGCGCCAGCAGCCTTGGGACTAGCGGGGGCACCCACACAGATACGCAGTATTTT. This codes for CASSLGTSGGTHTDTQYF.

This clone appeared once. CDR3 in amino acids: CASSVDPGDTEAFF. For the CDR3, the DNA is TGTGCCAGCAGCGTAGACCCGGGGGACACTGAAGCTTTCTTT. The V call is TRBV9, the J call TRBJ1-1, with D perhaps TRBD1 (5 bases). Germline V gives CDR1 SGDLS, CDR2 YYNGEE. The CDR3 is 14 residues long. V shed 0 bases and J shed 3 bases, with 9 bases lying between them.

The V call is TRBV4-1, the J call TRBJ1-5; D gene unclear. The CDR3 has 16 amino acids. Trimming took off 1 base at V and 4 bases at J, with 14 bases between the two ends. Germline V gives CDR1 MGHRA, CDR2 YSYEKL. The CDR3 DNA reads TGCGCCAGCAGCCAAGGTTCGCTGGGCTTTAATCAGCCCCAGCATTTT. This sequence encodes CASSQGSLGFNQPQHF.